This section outlines one T cell receptor beta chain sequence together with its context. What it binds is not known. TCRdb re-called the 5' RACE reads; every CDR3 protein appears as one record, without DNA. This sample lists a few hundred thousand distinct CDR3 sequences; its ten largest clones have under 6.5%. This specimen belongs to a study of T cells expressing NK-cell markers. Overall study context: CD3+CD56+NKG2C+, CD3+CD56+NKG2C- and CD3+CD56-NKG2C+ T cells, once sorted, supplied the TCR beta repertoires.

Broader study findings: The same clonotypes also predominated in the CD3+CD56-NKG2C+ fraction of several donors. More than 5 donors showed dominant NKG2C+ clonotypes comprising about 1.0-7.5% of their CD8+ T cells.

This CDR3 region has 16 residues. Germline CDR1 is SGHTA and CDR2 is FQGNSA. The chain uses TRBV7-2 and TRBJ2-1; TCRdb returns TRBD2, unconfirmable since there is no DNA. The receptor was isolated from a man between 18 and 69 years old in good health. Input material: blood T cells: a sorted CD56 or NKG2C T cell subset, CD4+ or CD8+ T cells, or bulk PBMC T cells (not recorded which). The CDR3 protein is CASAIGGTNSYNEQFF.